These T cell receptor beta chains were read from a single sample in a study of cytomegalovirus exposure and HLA in healthy donors. Profiled with immunoSEQ multiplex PCR; TCRdb holds only in-frame clones, not every one. Among about 140,000 clones listed, 65% to 85% were seen once. Sequencing was performed on PBMCs. All receptors come from a man between 18 and 35 years old in good health and CMV-seronegative. Each CDR3 is given with its conserved first and last residue. A D gene is named only where the DNA matches it firmly. The size of a clone is reported for some rows only, either as once, few or many, or as a class for expanded clones.

size	V	D	J	DNA	CDR3
NA	TRBV7-9	NA	TRBJ2-2	TGTTCCAGCAGCTCCTACCAGGGGACCGGGGAGCTGTTTTTT	CSSSSYQGTGELFF
NA	TRBV11-3	TRBD1	TRBJ2-1	TGTGCCAGCAGCCTACAGGGGGAGGCCTACAATGAGCAGTTCTTC	CASSLQGEAYNEQFF
NA	TRBV5-6	NA	TRBJ2-2	TGTGCCAGCAGCTCGGGGGGCGCTTACGGGGAGCTGTTTTTT	CASSSGGAYGELFF
once	TRBV7-2	NA	TRBJ2-7	TGTGCCAGCAGCTTAGTAGCCAGCCACGCACCCTACGAGCAGTACTTC	CASSLVASHAPYEQYF
NA	TRBV30	NA	TRBJ1-5	TGTGCCTGGGCCCTGGGACTCCAACAGCCCCAGCATTTT	CAWALGLQQPQHF
NA	TRBV28	NA	TRBJ2-7	TGTGCCAGCAGTTTACTCGCCTACGAGCAGTACTTC	CASSLLAYEQYF
NA	TRBV12-5	TRBD1	TRBJ1-2	TGTGCTAGTGGGTCCGGGACAGACTCATCTCTCTACACCTTC	CASGSGTDSSLYTF
few	TRBV4-3	TRBD1	TRBJ2-7	TGCGCCAGCAGCTACGGGAACAGGGGGCAGGACGAGCAGTACTTC	CASSYGNRGQDEQYF
NA	TRBV27	TRBD1	TRBJ2-1	TGTGCCAGCAGTTTACCCCGGGACAGGGCCCGGTTCTTC	CASSLPRDRARFF
NA	TRBV25-1	NA	TRBJ2-2	TGTGCCAGCAGGGGGCTCGGACAGCACACCGGGGAGCTGTTTTTT	CASRGLGQHTGELFF
NA	TRBV5-5	NA	TRBJ2-6	TGTGCCAGCAGCTTGGGGCTTGTGGCCAACGTCCTGACTTTC	CASSLGLVANVLTF
NA	TRBV7-2	NA	TRBJ1-5	TGTGCCAGCAGCTTAGAAGGCGGTTCGGCTCAGCCCCAGCATTTT	CASSLEGGSAQPQHF
NA	TRBV7-9	NA	TRBJ2-3	TGTGCCAGCAGCCGGATACAGGGAATTATCACAGATACGCAGTATTTT	CASSRIQGIITDTQYF
once	TRBV19	NA	TRBJ1-2	TGTGCCAGTAGAAACCCAGGGAAGGAAAGCTATGGCTACACCTTC	CASRNPGKESYGYTF
once	TRBV19	NA	TRBJ1-5	TGTGCCAGTACAGGGTCGGGCCAGCCCCAGCATTTT	CASTGSGQPQHF
NA	TRBV5-5	TRBD1	TRBJ2-7	TGTGCCAGCGGGCGTCCCGGGACAGGGAACGAGCAGTACTTC	CASGRPGTGNEQYF
NA	TRBV27	NA	TRBJ1-2	TGTGCCAGCAGCCCTTTCTTGGCAGTCAGCTATGGCTACACCTTC	CASSPFLAVSYGYTF
once	TRBV21-1	NA	TRBJ1-2	TGTGCCAGCAGCAAAGGGAGGAGCTACACCTTC	CASSKGRSYTF
NA	TRBV7-2	TRBD1	TRBJ1-2	TGTGCCAGCAGCTTGCAGGGGGCGCTTGGCTACACCTTC	CASSLQGALGYTF
NA	TRBV7-3	NA	TRBJ1-2	TGTGCCAGCAGCAACACGACACAGTATGGCTACACCTTC	CASSNTTQYGYTF
NA	TRBV19	NA	TRBJ1-5	TGTGCCAGTAGAATAATAGAACAGAACAATCAGCCCCAGCATTTT	CASRIIEQNNQPQHF
NA	TRBV27	TRBD1	TRBJ1-6	TGTGCCAGCAGTGTTGGACAGGGAGGTAATTCACCCCTCCACTTT	CASSVGQGGNSPLHF
NA	TRBV7-2	TRBD2	TRBJ2-3	TGTGCCAGCAGCTTGACGACTAGCGCCAGCACAGATACGCAGTATTTT	CASSLTTSASTDTQYF
NA	TRBV5-5	TRBD2	TRBJ2-2	TGTGCCAGCAGCTTCCCGGCGGGGGGGTCGGCCACCGGGGAGCTGTTTTTT	CASSFPAGGSATGELFF
NA	TRBV18	TRBD1	TRBJ1-1	TGTGCCAGCTCACGACAGGGTCTTCTGAACACTGAAGCTTTCTTT	CASSRQGLLNTEAFF
NA	TRBV12-5	NA	TRBJ2-5	TGTGCTAGTAGACCTACAGGGCACCAAGAGACCCAGTACTTC	CASRPTGHQETQYF
few	TRBV5-1	NA	TRBJ1-1	TGCGCCAGCAGCTTTAGGGGAAACACTGAAGCTTTCTTT	CASSFRGNTEAFF
NA	TRBV30	TRBD2	TRBJ2-3	TGTGCCTGGAGTTCACTACAGACTAGCGGGGGGGCGAGAGATACGCAGTATTTT	CAWSSLQTSGGARDTQYF
NA	TRBV10-3	NA	TRBJ2-1	TGTGCCATCGCTTCGGGGGTCGGATTGAATGAGCAGTTCTTC	CAIASGVGLNEQFF
once	TRBV19	NA	TRBJ1-2	TGTGCCAGTAGTATAGTGGGCAGGAGCTACACCTTC	CASSIVGRSYTF
NA	TRBV4-1	NA	TRBJ2-2	TGCGCCAGCAGCCAAGGGGGATGGGGAGTAGGCTCTGGGGAGCTGTTTTTT	CASSQGGWGVGSGELFF
NA	TRBV6-5	NA	TRBJ1-6	TGTGCCAGCAGGCTACTCACTTACTCACCCCTCCACTTT	CASRLLTYSPLHF
NA	TRBV5-1	TRBD1	TRBJ1-3	TGCGCCAGCAGCTTGGGACAGGGTGGTGGAAACACCATATATTTT	CASSLGQGGGNTIYF
NA	TRBV5-1	NA	TRBJ2-3	TGCGCCAGCAGCTTGGGCTCAGCCAGGGATACGCAGTATTTT	CASSLGSARDTQYF
NA	TRBV7-9	NA	TRBJ1-5	TGTGCCAGCAGGTATAGCAATCAGCCCCAGCATTTT	CASRYSNQPQHF
NA	TRBV5-6	NA	TRBJ1-6	TGTGCCAGCAGCCCGGGAGGGGGGCGCGGGAATTCACCCCTCCACTTT	CASSPGGGRGNSPLHF
few	TRBV6-5	NA	TRBJ1-1	TGTGCCAGCAGGTCCGGGACACACACTGAAGCTTTCTTT	CASRSGTHTEAFF
NA	TRBV4-3	NA	TRBJ1-6	TGCGCCAGCAGCCAAGCTAGGAGAGCCACCGGGGGGAACAACCAAAATTCACCCCTCCACTTT	CASSQARRATGGNNQNSPLHF
NA	TRBV9	NA	TRBJ2-5	TGTGCCAGCAGCGTACTGGCGGGGGCAGAGACCCAGTACTTC	CASSVLAGAETQYF
NA	TRBV7-9	TRBD1	TRBJ2-4	TGTGCCAGCAGCCAAGGGACAGGGAAAAACATTCAGTACTTC	CASSQGTGKNIQYF